Below, 2 T cell receptor beta chains from the same sample are listed, as sequenced in a study of early T cells in non-severe SARS-CoV-2 infection. TCRdb independently ran MiXCR on the 5' RACE reads; one entry per CDR3 protein. Of more than 90,000 distinct CDR3 sequences in the sample, around 10% were seen once. Sequenced: whole blood. Receptor source: an adult who was a healthcare worker with PCR-confirmed SARS-CoV-2 infection or an uninfected control (not recorded which).

DNA for the CDR3: TGTGCCAGCAGTTTCGGGGGGGCAGAAAACACCATATATTTT. This sequence encodes CASSFGGAENTIYF. The chain recombines TRBV28 with TRBJ1-3; the D gene is possibly TRBD1 (6 bases). V was shortened by 3 bases and J by 6 bases, with 12 bases between the two germline ends. Germline V gene sequence: CDR1 MDHEN, CDR2 SYDVKM. The CDR3 has 14 residues. Full variable domain (missing parts from reference TRBV28 and TRBJ1-3): DVKVTQSSRYLVKRTGEKVFLECVQDMDHENMFWYRQDPGLGLRLIYFSYDVKMKEKGDIPEGYSVSREKKERFSLILESASTNQTSMYLCASSFGGAENTIYFGEGSWLTVV.

V usage is TRBV5-1 and J usage is TRBJ2-2; 7 bases map to TRBD2. CDR3 size: 15 residues. The germline CDR1 and CDR2 sequences are SGHRS and YFSETQ. J gave up 6 bases and V 4 bases, and 9 bases lay outside the gene matches. For the CDR3, the DNA is TGCGCCAGCAGCAACGGGGGGAACGGAGCCGGGGAGCTGTTTTTT. It codes for CASSNGGNGAGELFF.